A single sample gave rise to the 32 T cell receptor beta chains below, sequenced in a study of response to subunit inactivated influenza vaccine. From the RT-PCR reads, TCRdb called clonotypes with MiXCR, one entry per CDR3 protein. There are fewer than 550,000 distinct CDR3 sequences in the sample; 25% occur only once, and under 2.5% lies in the top ten. Sequenced here: CD4+ T cells sorted from PBMCs, sampled roughly 5 days after vaccination. The origin of the receptors is a man aged 50-60 years who received an inactivated influenza vaccine.

J is TRBJ2-1 and V is TRBV20-1, with D possibly being TRBD2 (5 bases). CDR1 and CDR2 from the germline V gene are DFQATT and SNEGSKA (reference sequence). The CDR3 extends over 15 amino acids. The V and J ends lost 3 bases and 4 bases respectively, with 16 bases between them. For the CDR3, the DNA is TGCAGTGCTAGTGAAACCCTGGACTTTTACAATGAGCAGTTCTTC. Its translation is CSASETLDFYNEQFF.

The J gene is TRBJ2-1, the V gene TRBV7-2, with a possible D match to TRBD1 (6 bases). Germline-derived CDR1 and CDR2 are SGHTA and FQGNSA. The germline V and J ends were trimmed by 3 bases and 4 bases, with 10 bases remaining between them. This CDR3 contains 14 residues. DNA for the CDR3: TGTGCCAGCAGCTTTGGACAGATTTACAATGAGCAGTTCTTC. Protein sequence: CASSFGQIYNEQFF.

The chain joins TRBV10-3 to TRBJ1-6; D possibly corresponds to TRBD1 (6 bases). Trimming took off 6 bases at V and 7 bases at J, with 13 bases between the two ends. Per the germline V gene, CDR1 is ENHRY and CDR2 is SYGVKD. This CDR3 contains 14 residues. The CDR3 DNA follows: TGTGCCATCAGGGTGACAGGAGAAAATTCACCCCTCCACTTT. Its translation is CAIRVTGENSPLHF.

In this sample, this clonotype turned up a few times. The chain employs TRBV7-2 and TRBJ1-2; D is undetermined. The CDR3 runs to 13 residues. Germline V gene sequence: CDR1 SGHTA, CDR2 FQGNSA. V lost 2 bases to trimming and J lost 5 bases, with 9 bases between them. The CDR3 sequence: CASSLFGSYGYTF. CDR3 DNA: TGTGCCAGCAGCTTATTCGGTTCTTATGGCTACACCTTC. Full variable domain (rest looked up from reference TRBV7-2 and TRBJ1-2): GAGVSQSPSNKVTEKGKDVELRCDPISGHTALYWYRQSLGQGLEFLIYFQGNSAPDKSGLPSDRFSAERTGGSVSTLTIQRTQQEDSAVYLCASSLFGSYGYTFGSGTRLTVV.

This chain links TRBV28 with TRBJ2-5; 8 bases map to TRBD1. J lost 10 bases, V lost 6 bases, and 19 bases had no gene match. Per the germline V gene, CDR1 is MDHEN and CDR2 is SYDVKM. CDR3 length: 16 amino acids. The CDR3 coding sequence is TGTGCCAGCAGATCCGACCGGGACAGGTCCAATTGGGGCCAGTACTTC. It is translated as CASRSDRDRSNWGQYF.

The rearrangement links TRBV11-1 to TRBJ2-5; D not certain. The V gene lost 5 bases and the J gene lost 2 bases, with 15 bases spanning the gap. The germline V gene encodes CDR1 SGHAT and CDR2 FQDESV (reference sequence). This CDR3 has 15 amino acids. CDR3 nucleotide sequence: TGTGCCAGCAGCCTAACGACGAAAAGGCAAGAGACCCAGTACTTC. Translated: CASSLTTKRQETQYF.

This clonotype turned up a few times. V gene TRBV5-1 combines with J gene TRBJ2-3; the D is unclear. The CDR3 contains 14 residues. Germline CDR1 reads SGHRS; CDR2 reads YFSETQ. The ends were cut back, 6 bases at V and 2 bases at J, with 13 bases in the middle. The CDR3 sequence is CASTPNLNTDTQYF. CDR3 bases: TGCGCCAGCACCCCAAATCTGAACACAGATACGCAGTATTTT.

Ten or more counts support this clonotype. The V call is TRBV12-3 or TRBV12-4, the J call TRBJ2-3; 10 nucleotides line up with TRBD2. Trimming at V came to 5 bases and at J to 0 bases, leaving 2 bases not matched to a gene. This CDR3 contains 15 residues. CDR3 amino acids: CASSKRGGSTDTQYF. In nucleotides, the CDR3 is TGTGCCAGCAGTAAGCGGGGGGGAAGCACAGATACGCAGTATTTT.

This clonotype was seen at least ten times. CDR3 coding DNA: TGTGCCAGCAGCCAAGACTTGGTAGCCATTCAGTACTTC. Amino acids: CASSQDLVAIQYF. The gene calls are TRBV14 and TRBJ2-4; no clear D gene. Per germline, CDR1 SGHDN and CDR2 FVKESK. The CDR3 totals 13 residues. V lost 0 bases, J lost 9 bases, and 9 bases lay in between.

This clonotype has a single count. V is TRBV7-8 and J is TRBJ2-5, with TRBD2 matching 7 bases. This CDR3 contains 16 residues. Per germline, CDR1 SGHVS and CDR2 FQNEAQ. The V and J ends lost 5 bases and 4 bases, in that order; junction bases with no gene match: 13. CDR3 region: CASSPPRAGLGETQYF. CDR3 DNA: TGTGCCAGCAGCCCCCCGAGAGCGGGGTTAGGAGAGACCCAGTACTTC. Full variable domain (remainder filled in from reference TRBV7-8 and TRBJ2-5): GAGVSQSPRYKVAKRGQDVALRCDPISGHVSLFWYQQALGQGPEFLTYFQNEAQLDKSGLPSDRFFAERPEGSVSTLKIQRTQQEDSAVYLCASSPPRAGLGETQYFGPGTRLLVL.

CDR3 protein: CASSSLAGVGFEQYF. The CDR3 coding sequence is TGTGCCAGCAGTTCGCTAGCGGGAGTAGGGTTTGAGCAGTACTTC. This chain joins TRBV27 and TRBJ2-7; TRBD2 matches at 10 bases. This CDR3 contains 15 residues. V gave up 4 bases and J gave up 7 bases; unmatched junction bases: 10. Germline-derived CDR1 and CDR2 are MNHEY and SMNVEV (reference sequence).

This clonotype turned up a few times. The V and J genes are TRBV24-1 and TRBJ2-5; tentatively, D is TRBD2 (5 bases). V lost 7 bases and J 5 bases, leaving 7 bases between the germline ends. Germline values: CDR1 KGHDR, CDR2 SFDVKD. The CDR3 is made up of 11 amino acids. The CDR3 region is CATSGGETQYF. CDR3 nucleotide sequence: TGTGCCACCAGCGGCGGGGAGACCCAGTACTTC.

V and J are TRBV29-1 and TRBJ1-1, with D hard to call. This CDR3 has 10 amino acids. The germline V gene encodes CDR1 SQVTM and CDR2 ANQGSEA. Deletions cut 7 bases from V and 1 base from J, with 4 bases between. The CDR3 here is CSGGNTEAFF. The DNA of the CDR3 is TGCAGCGGGGGGAACACTGAAGCTTTCTTT.

This chain links TRBV7-3 with TRBJ2-5; tentatively, D is TRBD1 (5 bases). Trimming took off 1 base at V and 5 bases at J, with 14 bases between the two ends. Per germline, CDR1 SGHTA and CDR2 FQGTGA. The CDR3 covers 15 residues. The CDR3 sequence: CASSLSTGAGETQYF. Here the CDR3 DNA reads TGTGCCAGCAGCTTAAGCACAGGAGCTGGGGAGACCCAGTACTTC.

This clonotype has a single count. This chain uses TRBV7-8 with TRBJ2-1, with TRBD2 identical over 9 bases. V lost 7 bases and J lost 4; bases outside the gene matches: 17. Germline V gene data show CDR1 as SGHVS and CDR2 as FQNEAQ. There are 18 residues in the CDR3. The CDR3 spells CASILRAGLAGTYNEQFF. DNA for the CDR3: TGTGCCAGCATCCTAAGGGCTGGGCTAGCGGGGACTTACAATGAGCAGTTCTTC.

This clonotype was recorded a few times. The chain combines TRBV6-5 with TRBJ2-7; unclear D gene. The germline gives CDR1 MNHEY, CDR2 SVGAGI. The ends were cut back, 0 bases at V and 0 bases at J, with 15 bases in the middle. The CDR3 covers 17 residues. The CDR3 sequence: CASSYSINRLFSYEQYF. The DNA of the CDR3 is TGTGCCAGCAGTTACTCGATCAACAGATTATTCTCCTACGAGCAGTACTTC.

In its sample, this clonotype was seen once. The chain joins TRBV10-1 to TRBJ1-3; D is perhaps TRBD1 (5 bases). The CDR3 is made up of 13 amino acids. The ends were cut back, 6 bases at V and 4 bases at J, with 10 bases in the middle. Germline CDR1 is WNHNN and CDR2 is SYGVQD (reference sequence). This CDR3 reads CASSRDYGNTIYF. The CDR3 nucleotides are TGCGCCAGCAGCCGGGACTACGGAAACACCATATATTTT.

CDR3 region: CASSPDRGGEQYF. The CDR3 DNA reads as TGTGCCAGCTCACCAGACAGGGGCGGCGAGCAGTACTTC. V usage is TRBV18 and J usage is TRBJ2-7, with 8 bases that match TRBD1. This CDR3 spans 13 amino acids. Germline lookup yields CDR1 KGHSH and CDR2 LQKENI. V lost 2 bases to trimming and J lost 6 bases; unmatched junction nucleotides: 3.

Only a few counts were recorded for this clonotype. The chain uses TRBV29-1 and TRBJ1-4; the D gene is possibly TRBD1 (6 bases). V was trimmed by 7 bases and J by 8 bases, leaving 14 bases between them. Germline CDR1 SQVTM, CDR2 ANQGSEA. The CDR3 covers 12 residues. The CDR3: CSEKDSSEKLFF. In DNA form, the CDR3 reads TGCAGCGAAAAGGACAGCTCAGAAAAACTGTTTTTT.

The DNA of the CDR3 is TGTGCCAGCAGTGAATCAAGTGGTGCGGTCGGGGAGCTGTTTTTT. It yields the protein CASSESSGAVGELFF. V usage is TRBV25-1 and J usage is TRBJ2-2; D is unresolved. Germline values: CDR1 MGHDK, CDR2 SYGVNS. This CDR3 contains 15 residues. Deletions cut 1 base from V and 7 bases from J, with 13 bases between.

This clonotype has just a few counts. The CDR3 here is CSVEPRGTYGYTF. The CDR3 DNA reads TGCAGCGTTGAACCACGGGGCACCTATGGCTACACCTTC. The rearrangement links TRBV29-1 to TRBJ1-2; D possibly corresponds to TRBD1 (5 bases). V dropped 2 bases and J dropped 4 bases, with 11 bases sitting between them. The CDR3 covers 13 residues. Germline V CDR1 and CDR2: SQVTM, ANQGSEA. Full variable domain (outside the CDR3, taken from reference TRBV29-1 and TRBJ1-2): SAVISQKPSRDICQRGTSLTIQCQVDSQVTMMFWYRQQPGQSLTLIATANQGSEATYESGFVIDKFPISRPNLTFSTLTVSNMSPEDSSIYLCSVEPRGTYGYTFGSGTRLTVV.

This clonotype came up a few times. The chain links TRBV6-1 to TRBJ2-7; 11 bases are shared with TRBD2. V lost 7 bases to trimming and J lost 3 bases; unmatched junction nucleotides: 5. CDR1 and CDR2 (germline): MNHNS, SASEGT. CDR3 size: 14 residues. CDR3 sequence reads: CASKTLAGGYEQYF. CDR3 nucleotides: TGTGCCAGCAAGACCCTAGCGGGGGGCTACGAGCAGTACTTC.

This clonotype showed up just a few times. V is TRBV5-1 and J is TRBJ2-3, with D perhaps matching TRBD1 or TRBD2 (5 bases each). CDR3 length: 14 amino acids. The V end lost 1 base, the J end lost 4 bases, and 10 bases lay between the germline ends. The V gene's germline CDR1 is SGHRS and CDR2 YFSETQ. CDR3 DNA: TGCGCCAGCAGCTTGTCGCCGGGACCAGATACGCAGTATTTT. Protein product: CASSLSPGPDTQYF.

This clonotype came up a few times. This rearrangement joins TRBV5-1 to TRBJ2-2, with TRBD1 as a possible D gene (6 bases). V was cut by 5 bases and J by 1 base, with 12 bases left in between. Germline V CDR1 and CDR2: SGHRS, YFSETQ. CDR3 length: 15 residues. The CDR3 protein is CASRSLQGNTGELFF. The DNA of the CDR3 is TGCGCCAGCAGGTCCCTACAGGGGAACACCGGGGAGCTGTTTTTT.

The genes are TRBV6-5 and TRBJ2-7; TRBD2 agrees at 12 bases. Germline loops: CDR1 MNHEY, CDR2 SVGAGI. J lost 1 base, V lost 4 bases, and 8 bases had no gene match. This CDR3 has 17 amino acids. Written as DNA, the CDR3 is TGTGCCAGCAGTTTGACTAGCGGGAGTTCCCTTTCCTACGAGCAGTACTTC. It yields the protein CASSLTSGSSLSYEQYF.

The V gene is TRBV5-1, the J gene TRBJ2-7; TRBD2 matches 12 bases. The CDR3 covers 16 residues. Germline CDR1 reads SGHRS; CDR2 reads YFSETQ. V lost 1 base to trimming and J lost 3 bases; unmatched junction nucleotides: 5. The CDR3 loop reads CASSLSGLAGYYEQYF. DNA for the CDR3: TGCGCCAGCAGCTTGAGCGGACTAGCGGGGTACTACGAGCAGTACTTC.

Here the CDR3 DNA reads TGTGCCAGCAGTCACCCGGACAGTGGGATTCAGTACTTC. This codes for CASSHPDSGIQYF. V usage is TRBV12-3 or TRBV12-4 and J usage is TRBJ2-4; the D gene is possibly TRBD1 (6 bases). The V gene lost 5 bases and the J gene lost 10 bases, with 15 bases spanning the gap. The CDR3 covers 13 residues.

The chain uses TRBV6-4 and TRBJ1-1; D may be TRBD1 (6 bases). Looked up from germline, CDR1 is MRHNA and CDR2 is SNTAGT. The CDR3 spans 13 residues. Trimming took 5 bases from V and 5 from J, leaving 12 bases between them. The CDR3 region is CASSPTGLTEAFF. In DNA form, the CDR3 reads TGTGCCAGCAGTCCGACAGGACTAACTGAAGCTTTCTTT.

The chain recombines TRBV25-1 with TRBJ2-5, with D possibly being TRBD1 (6 bases). This CDR3 comprises 16 residues. V was shortened by 3 bases and J by 1 base, with 15 bases between the two germline ends. Germline values: CDR1 MGHDK, CDR2 SYGVNS. The CDR3 nucleotides are TGTGCCAGCAGTGATCCCGGACAGCCGATCCAAGAGACCCAGTACTTC. Its protein product is CASSDPGQPIQETQYF.

The chain carries TRBV29-1 and TRBJ1-5; D perhaps matches TRBD1 (5 bases). The ends were cut back, 4 bases at V and 3 bases at J, with 10 bases in the middle. The CDR3 loop spans 13 amino acids. In germline, CDR1 is SQVTM, CDR2 ANQGSEA. The CDR3 here is CSVVSGFNQPQHF. The CDR3 DNA is TGCAGCGTTGTATCAGGGTTCAATCAGCCCCAGCATTTT.

The V call is TRBV4-2, the J call TRBJ1-1, with 11 bases aligning to TRBD1. This CDR3 is built from 16 residues. Germline V gene data show CDR1 as LGHNA and CDR2 as YNFKEQ. V dropped 3 bases and J dropped 2; count of bases not matched to a gene: 5. The CDR3 DNA reads as TGTGCCAGCAGCCATGAGGACAGGGGGCCCAACACTGAAGCTTTCTTT. The encoded protein is CASSHEDRGPNTEAFF.

This clonotype was picked up a small number of times. This chain joins TRBV19 and TRBJ2-1; no clear D gene. This CDR3 has 15 residues. Germline V gene lookup returns CDR1 LNHDA and CDR2 SQIVND (reference sequence). Trimming removed 1 base at V and 8 bases at J, with 15 bases between. For the CDR3, the DNA is TGTGCCAGTAGTATAGTCGATGGGAAAAAAGATGAGCAGTTCTTC. Translated: CASSIVDGKKDEQFF.